Described below is a single T cell receptor beta chain sequence and its context. This clone was found once. Its recognized antigen is unknown. No base quality values were provided; no much bigger clone lies one nucleotide off. The V and J ends are trimmed by 4 bases and 5 bases, leaving 8 bases between them. The CDR3 runs 12 residues from the cysteine to the phenylalanine. The sequence is cut down to CDR3 DNA, 36 bases in frame from base 1. The germline V gene encodes CDR1 SNHLY and CDR2 FYNNEI. The data derive from a study of control samples from healthy donors and cancer patients (dated by TCRdb to about 2020). The receptor library was made with the immunoSEQ multiplex PCR assay. TCRdb took this table from immuneACCESS and kept in-frame rearrangements with V and J called. Such tables lack part of the clones; where checked against another copy, unresolved V genes explain under half of the gap, and the rest is unexplained. This sample is represented by about 150,000 clones; 89% of them were singletons. The ten most abundant clones make up around 4.6% of the sample.

Input material: blood. The rearrangement joined TRBV2 to TRBJ2-5, with the D gene uncertain. This receptor was identified in a man between 25 and 39 years old in good health. The base sequence is TGTGCCAGCAGTGCCGCCGCGGAGACCCAGTACTTC. Translated, it gives CASSAAAETQYF.